Below, 12 T cell receptor beta chains from the same sample are listed, as sequenced in a study of blood T cell repertoires in COVID-19 (dated by TCRdb to between 2020 and 2021). Library construction relied on the immunoSEQ multiplex PCR assay. In its TCRdb copy, this immuneACCESS table keeps in-frame sequences only and misses some clones. Where compared with another copy, unresolved V genes explain less than half of these, and the others have no known cause. A total of some 250,000 clones appear in this sample, around 87% of them only once. Around 7.2% of the sample lies in the top ten. Sequenced sample: peripheral blood. Receptors originate from a man between 60 and 70 years old who had recovered from COVID-19.

This clone has a handful of counts. The rearrangement links TRBV18 to TRBJ2-1; D might be TRBD1 (5 bases). There are 15 residues in the CDR3. The ends were cut back, 0 bases at V and 5 bases at J, with 11 bases in the middle. CDR1 is KGHSH, CDR2 LQKENI, per germline. The CDR3 nucleotides read TGTGCCAGCTCACCACCGATGACAGTCAACAATGAGCAGTTCTTC. Amino acid sequence: CASSPPMTVNNEQFF.

The table lists this clone with many counts. This chain links TRBV5-1 with TRBJ1-3, with D uncertain. CDR1 is SGHRS, CDR2 YFSETQ, per germline. The V end was cut by 0 bases, the J end by 0 bases, with 7 bases between. The CDR3 length is 15 residues. The CDR3 DNA reads TGCGCCAGCAGCTTGGGGGCTACCTCTGGAAACACCATATATTTT. Protein: CASSLGATSGNTIYF.

This clone was found a few times. The V gene is TRBV19, the J gene TRBJ2-5; the D gene is possibly TRBD1 (6 bases). Germline CDR1 reads LNHDA; CDR2 reads SQIVND (reference sequence). There are 13 residues in the CDR3. Trimming removed 5 bases from V and 8 bases from J, with 15 bases in between. CDR3 sequence: CASSLGQPETQYF. CDR3 DNA sequence: TGTGCCAGTAGTCTAGGACAGCCAGAAACCCAGTACTTC.

The chain couples TRBV24-1 to TRBJ2-3, with D tentatively TRBD1 (5 bases). CDR1 and CDR2 (germline): KGHDR, SFDVKD. There are 16 residues in the CDR3. Trimming stripped 0 bases from V and 0 bases from J, with 9 bases between. CDR3 in amino acids: CATSDLRGTSTDTQYF. The CDR3 nucleotides are TGTGCCACCAGTGATTTGAGGGGTACTAGCACAGATACGCAGTATTTT.

The chain recombines TRBV27 with TRBJ2-7; TRBD2 might be the D (6 bases). The CDR3 has 13 residues. Per the germline V gene, CDR1 is MNHEY and CDR2 is SMNVEV (reference sequence). The germline V and J ends were trimmed by 5 bases and 6 bases, with 14 bases remaining between them. CDR3 loop: CASSTATRSEQYF. In DNA form, the CDR3 reads TGTGCCAGCAGTACCGCGACTAGATCCGAGCAGTACTTC.

The CDR3 reads CSADRGNTEAFF. CDR3 sequence (DNA): TGCAGCGCCGACAGGGGGAACACTGAAGCTTTCTTT. The chain combines TRBV29-1 with TRBJ1-1; 8 bases map to TRBD1. Germline V gene sequence: CDR1 SQVTM, CDR2 ANQGSEA. This CDR3 comprises 12 residues. V shed 7 bases and J 1 base; nucleotides not matched to a gene: 2.

This chain connects TRBV6-5 to TRBJ1-1; perhaps TRBD1 as D (6 bases). Trimming removed 7 bases from V and 5 bases from J, with 17 bases in between. Germline CDR1 and CDR2: MNHEY and SVGAGI. The CDR3 has 14 amino acids. The chain's CDR3 is CASNPPRGETEAFF. As DNA, the CDR3 is TGTGCCAGCAATCCTCCCAGGGGCGAGACTGAAGCTTTCTTT.

This chain joins TRBV6-1 and TRBJ2-7; TRBD2 is a possible D gene (5 bases). Germline CDR1 is MNHNS and CDR2 is SASEGT. There are 18 residues in the CDR3. Trimming stripped 2 bases from V and 7 bases from J, with 27 bases between. Here the CDR3 DNA reads TGTGCCAGCAGTGAACAGGACGGGATGGGCAGCGTCGCCGGGGAGCAGTACTTC. Encoded protein: CASSEQDGMGSVAGEQYF.

The chain couples TRBV5-1 to TRBJ1-1; possibly TRBD1 for D (5 bases). The CDR3 is made up of 13 amino acids. V was pared by 2 bases and J by 11 bases, with 16 bases between. Per the germline V gene, CDR1 is SGHRS and CDR2 is YFSETQ. The CDR3 spells CASSLERKQDAFF. The CDR3 nucleotides are TGCGCCAGCAGCTTAGAGAGGAAACAGGACGCTTTCTTT.

This clone has more than one count but fewer than ten. The chain is built from TRBV5-1 and TRBJ1-4; D is uncertain. The length of the CDR3 is 14 residues. CDR1 and CDR2 from the germline V gene are SGHRS and YFSETQ. V gave up 0 bases and J gave up 4 bases, with 7 bases separating them. The CDR3 is CASSLGPINEKLFF. The CDR3 bases are TGCGCCAGCAGCTTGGGGCCGATTAATGAAAAACTGTTTTTT. The full variable domain, with the rest looked up from reference TRBV5-1 and TRBJ1-4, is KAGVTQTPRYLIKTRGQQVTLSCSPISGHRSVSWYQQTPGQGLQFLFEYFSETQRNKGNFPGRFSGRQFSNSRSEMNVSTLELGDSALYLCASSLGPINEKLFFGSGTQLSVL.

The chain uses TRBV6-5 and TRBJ1-1; 7 bases map to TRBD1. Trimming removed 6 bases from V and 8 bases from J; junction bases left unmatched: 12. Germline lookup yields CDR1 MNHEY and CDR2 SVGAGI. The CDR3 consists of 14 residues. In DNA, the CDR3 is TGTGCCAGCAGATACAGGACAGGAGGAATGGAAGCTTTCTTT. Amino acids: CASRYRTGGMEAFF.

V is TRBV20-1 and J is TRBJ2-3, with 14 bases identical to TRBD2. Germline CDR1 and CDR2: DFQATT and SNEGSKA (reference sequence). The CDR3 runs to 20 residues. With 3 bases clipped from V and 0 bases from J, the junction kept 14 bases outside the gene matches. The CDR3 reads CSASAGTSGGRGTSTDTQYF. As DNA, the CDR3 is TGCAGTGCTAGTGCTGGGACTAGCGGGGGAAGGGGCACTAGCACAGATACGCAGTATTTT.